This T cell receptor (beta chain) was documented in a study of breast tumors, draining lymph nodes, adjacent tissues. Study-level results: Tumor T cell lymph node origin was a supported hypothesis, not proven. Luminal-like breast cancer showed significantly greater tumor-nontumor repertoire similarity than basal-like breast cancer did. Most tumor T cells seemingly derive from lymph node, then expand in tumor. Tumors had less TCR diversity than lymph nodes, more than nontumor tissue.

V gave up 7 bases and J gave up 8 bases, with 20 bases separating them. There are 14 residues in the CDR3. Germline-derived CDR1 and CDR2 are MDHEN and SYDVKM. This clonotype showed up many times. Its target is unknown. Each CDR3 protein is one row after TCRdb ran MiXCR on the multiplex PCR reads. The sample consists of some 49,000 distinct CDR3 sequences, about 21% of them appearing once. This TCR was recovered from a female donor with breast cancer. Some clones in this sample may be carry-over from other donors' samples. Sequencing input: breast tumor tissue. The gene calls are TRBV28 and TRBJ1-2, with D tentatively TRBD1 (5 bases). The CDR3: CASKPRFGRVGYTF. The CDR3 nucleotides read TGTGCCAGCAAGCCCCGATTCGGCAGGGTCGGCTACACCTTC.